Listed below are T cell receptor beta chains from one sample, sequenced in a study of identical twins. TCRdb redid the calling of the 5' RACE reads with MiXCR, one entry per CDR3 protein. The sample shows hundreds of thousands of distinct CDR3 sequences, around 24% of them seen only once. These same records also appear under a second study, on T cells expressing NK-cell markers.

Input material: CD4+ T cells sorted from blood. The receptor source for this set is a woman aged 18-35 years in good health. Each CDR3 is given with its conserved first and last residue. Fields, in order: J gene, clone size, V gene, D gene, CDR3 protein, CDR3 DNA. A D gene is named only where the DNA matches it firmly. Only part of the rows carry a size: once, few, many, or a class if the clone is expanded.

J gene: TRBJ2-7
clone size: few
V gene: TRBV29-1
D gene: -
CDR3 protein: CSVPKSGSYEQYF
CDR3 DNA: TGCAGCGTCCCTAAAAGCGGAAGCTACGAGCAGTACTTC

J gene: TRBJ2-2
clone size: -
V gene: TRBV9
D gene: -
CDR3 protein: CASSVSEGELFF
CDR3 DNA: TGTGCCAGCAGCGTATCTGAGGGGGAGCTGTTTTTT

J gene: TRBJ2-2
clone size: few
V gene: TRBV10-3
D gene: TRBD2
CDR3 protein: CAIREGGITGELFF
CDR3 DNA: TGTGCCATCCGGGAGGGCGGTATCACCGGGGAGCTGTTTTTT

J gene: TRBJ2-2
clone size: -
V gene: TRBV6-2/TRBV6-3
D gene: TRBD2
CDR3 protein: CASSASGRINTGELFF
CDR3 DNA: TGTGCCAGCAGTGCTAGCGGGAGGATAAACACCGGGGAGCTGTTTTTT

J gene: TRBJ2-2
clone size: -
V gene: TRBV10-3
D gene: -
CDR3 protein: CANGGQNTGELFF
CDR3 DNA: TGTGCCAACGGGGGCCAGAACACCGGGGAGCTGTTTTTT

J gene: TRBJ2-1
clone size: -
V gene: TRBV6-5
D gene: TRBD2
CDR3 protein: CASVKRAPGTTTYNEQFF
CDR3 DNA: TGTGCCAGCGTCAAAAGGGCTCCCGGGACTACTACCTACAATGAGCAGTTCTTC

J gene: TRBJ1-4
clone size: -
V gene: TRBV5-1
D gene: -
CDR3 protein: CASSLSTIQGREKLFF
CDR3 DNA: TGCGCCAGCAGCTTGAGTACTATCCAGGGGCGTGAAAAACTGTTTTTT

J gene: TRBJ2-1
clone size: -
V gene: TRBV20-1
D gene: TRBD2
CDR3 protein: CSARGVAGAPYNEQFF
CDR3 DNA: TGCAGTGCTAGGGGGGTAGCGGGAGCTCCCTACAATGAGCAGTTCTTC

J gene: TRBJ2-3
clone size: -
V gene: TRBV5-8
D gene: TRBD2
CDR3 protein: CASRDGTSGRITDTQYF
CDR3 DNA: TGTGCCAGCAGGGATGGGACTAGCGGGAGGATAACAGATACGCAGTATTTT

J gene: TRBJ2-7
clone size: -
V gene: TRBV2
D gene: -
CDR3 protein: CASTQDYEQYF
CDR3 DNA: TGTGCCAGCACCCAAGACTACGAGCAGTACTTC

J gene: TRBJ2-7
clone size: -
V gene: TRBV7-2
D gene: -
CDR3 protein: CASSFRERYEQYF
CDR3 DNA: TGTGCCAGCAGCTTCCGGGAGAGGTACGAGCAGTACTTC

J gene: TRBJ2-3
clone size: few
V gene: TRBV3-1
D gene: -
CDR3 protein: CASSQRGSGATDTQYF
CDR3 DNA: TGTGCCAGCAGCCAGAGGGGATCAGGGGCAACAGATACGCAGTATTTT

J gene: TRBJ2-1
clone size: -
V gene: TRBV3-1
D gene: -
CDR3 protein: CASSPLATGSEQFF
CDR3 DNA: TGTGCCAGCAGCCCTCTAGCGACCGGTTCTGAGCAGTTCTTC

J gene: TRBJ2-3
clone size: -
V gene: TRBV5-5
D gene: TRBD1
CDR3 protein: CAGSPGQGPDTQYF
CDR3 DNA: TGTGCCGGATCACCTGGACAGGGTCCAGATACGCAGTATTTT

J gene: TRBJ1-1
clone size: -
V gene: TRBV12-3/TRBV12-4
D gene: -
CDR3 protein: CASSLMSSPAFF
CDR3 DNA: TGTGCCAGCAGTTTGATGTCTTCACCAGCTTTCTTT

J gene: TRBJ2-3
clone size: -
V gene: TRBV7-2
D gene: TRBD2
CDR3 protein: CASSGTSGKGVVKQYF
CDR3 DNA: TGTGCCAGCAGCGGGACTAGCGGGAAGGGCGTCGTAAAGCAGTATTTT

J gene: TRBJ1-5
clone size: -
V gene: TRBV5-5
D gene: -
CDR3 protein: CASSLTGFNQPQHF
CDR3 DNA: TGTGCCAGCAGCTTGACAGGTTTCAATCAGCCCCAGCATTTT

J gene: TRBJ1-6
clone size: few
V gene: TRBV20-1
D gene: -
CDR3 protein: CSASLQGPNSPLHF
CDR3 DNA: TGCAGTGCTAGTTTGCAGGGGCCTAATTCACCCCTCCACTTT

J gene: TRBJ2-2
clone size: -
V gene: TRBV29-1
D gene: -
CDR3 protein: CSTTGLNTGELFF
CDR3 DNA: TGCAGCACCACGGGACTGAACACCGGGGAGCTGTTTTTT

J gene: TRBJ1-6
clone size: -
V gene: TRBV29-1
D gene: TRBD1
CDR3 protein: CSVSDRGGSPLHF
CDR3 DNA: TGCAGCGTTTCGGACAGGGGAGGGTCACCCCTCCACTTT

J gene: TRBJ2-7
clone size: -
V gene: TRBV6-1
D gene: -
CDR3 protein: CASSEAAGNGYEQYF
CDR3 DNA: TGTGCCAGCAGTGAAGCGGCAGGAAACGGGTACGAGCAGTACTTC

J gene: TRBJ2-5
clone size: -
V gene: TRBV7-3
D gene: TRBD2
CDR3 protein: CASSLGRETTQYF
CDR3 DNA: TGTGCCAGCAGCCTTGGGCGGGAGACTACCCAGTACTTC

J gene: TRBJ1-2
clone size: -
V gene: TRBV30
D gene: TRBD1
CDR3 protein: CAWSGTGGYYGYTF
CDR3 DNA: TGTGCCTGGAGTGGGACAGGGGGTTACTATGGCTACACCTTC

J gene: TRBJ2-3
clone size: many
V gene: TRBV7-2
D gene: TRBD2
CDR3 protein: CASSPSGRAADTQYF
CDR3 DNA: TGTGCCAGCAGCCCGAGCGGGAGGGCCGCAGATACGCAGTATTTT

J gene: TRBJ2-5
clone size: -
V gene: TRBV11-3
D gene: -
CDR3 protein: CASSGLDQETQYF
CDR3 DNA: TGTGCCAGCAGCGGACTGGATCAAGAGACCCAGTACTTC

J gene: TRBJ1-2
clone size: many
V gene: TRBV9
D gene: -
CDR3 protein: CASSAGDGAYGYTF
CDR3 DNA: TGTGCCAGCAGCGCGGGGGACGGAGCCTATGGCTACACCTTC

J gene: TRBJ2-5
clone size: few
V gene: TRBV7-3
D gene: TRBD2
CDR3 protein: CASSLGLGHQETQYF
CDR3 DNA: TGTGCCAGCAGCTTAGGACTAGGCCACCAAGAGACCCAGTACTTC